These 2 T cell receptor beta chains share one sample of origin, sequenced in a study of blood T cell repertoires in COVID-19. The repertoire was sequenced with immunoSEQ multiplex PCR; TCRdb's copy has only in-frame clones and lacks some. The data contain 240,000 or so clones, around three quarters of them singletons. The specimen sequenced was peripheral blood. The receptors derive from an elderly woman with acute or convalescent COVID-19.

The rearrangement links TRBV30 to TRBJ1-2, with TRBD1 identical over 7 bases. The length of the CDR3 is 16 residues. V lost 3 bases and J lost 4; bases outside the gene matches: 14. From germline, CDR1 is GTSNPN and CDR2 SVGIG (reference sequence). The CDR3 DNA reads as TGTGCCTGGAGGAAACCGACAGGGACCATGGCCTATGGCTACACCTTC. Translation gives CAWRKPTGTMAYGYTF.

The J gene is TRBJ1-2, the V gene TRBV29-1, with TRBD1 matching 7 bases. J was trimmed by 8 bases and V by 7 bases; bases with no gene match: 13. This CDR3 comprises 13 residues. Germline V CDR1 and CDR2: SQVTM, ANQGSEA. The CDR3 here is CSATGSLLYGYTF. The CDR3 region has the DNA TGCAGCGCGACAGGGTCCCTCCTCTACGGCTACACCTTC.